The T cell receptor (beta chain) described here comes from a study of prognosis after radiotherapy for stage I lung cancer. At the level of the study: Stage I non-small cell lung cancer patients were enrolled in Nanjing, China. This enrollment took place between 2018 and early 2019. No patients got concurrent therapy with stereotactic body radiotherapy. Study-wide results and limits: Counts of unique TCR clones fell following stereotactic body radiation therapy, median about 10,000 versus 6,900.

This clonotype was recorded a few times. What it recognizes is unknown. Researchers used two-round multiplex PCR to amplify TCR beta CDR3 starting from genomic DNA. The first PCR round targeted every TRBV and TRBJ gene with specific primers. MiXCR, run by TCRdb on the multiplex PCR reads, gives a single entry per CDR3 protein. The data show roughly 24,000 distinct CDR3 sequences, approximately 44% seen once. Germline CDR1 is MGHRA and CDR2 is YSYEKL. CDR3 length: 14 amino acids. V was clipped by 8 bases and J by 6 bases, with 16 bases between them. The sequencing used PBMCs, collected before or after stereotactic body radiation therapy (not recorded which). This sequence originates from a donor aged 50 or older with non-small cell lung cancer. The chain employs TRBV4-1 and TRBJ1-4; D might be TRBD1 (6 bases). CDR3 in DNA: TGCGCCAGCCGGAGACAGGAGGTATATGAAAAACTGTTTTTT. Encoded protein: CASRRQEVYEKLFF.